These 24 T cell receptor beta chains share one sample of origin, sequenced in a study of spatial heterogeneity in lung cancer. Findings and limits, study-wide: Within tumors, counts of expanded alpha and beta TCRs tracked tumor mutation counts.

MiXCR, run by TCRdb on the 5' RACE reads, gives a single entry per CDR3 protein. Among approximately 11,000 distinct CDR3 sequences listed, 7.5% to 9% were seen once. The time point: sample taken at primary tumor resection. The antigens for these receptors are not known. The source material was lung tumor tissue, sampled at surgery. The receptors stem from a female donor with early-stage non-small cell lung cancer.

V and J are TRBV20-1 and TRBJ2-5; 9 bases are shared with TRBD2. The V segment lost 1 base and the J segment 5 bases; nucleotides outside the gene matches: 8. Per the germline V gene, CDR1 is DFQATT and CDR2 is SNEGSKA (reference sequence). The CDR3 sequence is 15 residues long. The CDR3 is CSARGSAGGRETQYF. In nucleotides, the CDR3 is TGCAGTGCTAGAGGCTCTGCGGGGGGGCGGGAGACCCAGTACTTC.

This clonotype has at least ten counts. The chain combines TRBV18 with TRBJ2-2; D gene unclear. Trimming removed 6 bases at V and 5 bases at J, with 4 bases between. The CDR3 is 11 amino acids. CDR1 and CDR2 from the germline V gene are KGHSH and LQKENI. The CDR3 protein is CASSETGELFF. For the CDR3, the DNA is TGTGCCAGCTCCGAAACCGGGGAGCTGTTTTTT.

The chain carries TRBV20-1 and TRBJ2-7; the D gene is possibly TRBD1 (5 bases). Germline V gives CDR1 DFQATT, CDR2 SNEGSKA (reference sequence). The length of the CDR3 is 14 residues. With 6 bases removed from V and 5 bases from J, the gap between germline ends came to 20 bases. This chain's CDR3 is CSAPMAGPSDEQYF. DNA for the CDR3: TGCAGTGCCCCCATGGCAGGGCCCTCTGACGAGCAGTACTTC.

This clonotype has only a few counts. The J gene is TRBJ2-1, the V gene TRBV20-1; 7 nucleotides match TRBD2. The CDR3 sequence is 15 residues long. Germline loops: CDR1 DFQATT, CDR2 SNEGSKA (reference sequence). Trimming at V came to 1 base and at J to 7 bases, leaving 10 bases not matched to a gene. The CDR3 spells CSARATLLAVNEQFF. The CDR3 DNA is TGCAGTGCTAGAGCAACGCTCCTAGCGGTGAATGAGCAGTTCTTC.

A note on this clonotype: Germline and junction disagree at one end, which may indicate a read error. The gene calls are TRBV18 and TRBJ1-2; 7 nucleotides agree with TRBD1. In germline, CDR1 is KGHSH, CDR2 LQKENI. The CDR3 spans 12 residues. CDR3: CASSRPQGSGSF. For the CDR3, the DNA is TGTGCCAGCTCACGACCACAGGGGTCGGGCTCCTTC.

This clonotype is deemed medium-sized (0.01 to 0.1%). V and J are TRBV6-5 and TRBJ1-6; TRBD1 is a possible D gene (6 bases). The germline CDR1 and CDR2 sequences are MNHEY and SVGAGI. CDR3 length: 17 amino acids. The V gene lost 0 bases and the J gene lost 6 bases, with 15 bases spanning the gap. In nucleotides, the CDR3 is TGTGCCAGCAGTTACTCACTCCCAGGGGAGGCTAATTCACCCCTCCACTTT. It translates to CASSYSLPGEANSPLHF.

The rearrangement joins TRBV5-4 to TRBJ2-7; possible D gene TRBD2, 6 bases. This CDR3 has 14 amino acids. Trimming removed 3 bases from V and 2 bases from J, with 12 bases in between. In germline, CDR1 is SGHNT, CDR2 YYREEE (reference sequence). The CDR3 protein is CASSSGTFTYEQYF. The CDR3 coding sequence is TGTGCCAGCAGCTCGGGGACTTTTACCTACGAGCAGTACTTC.

The chain couples TRBV12-3 or TRBV12-4 to TRBJ1-2, with 8 positions matching TRBD1. The CDR3 contains 15 residues. Trimming removed 6 bases from V and 4 bases from J; junction bases left unmatched: 10. The CDR3 sequence is CASSPGQGGIYGYTF. In DNA form, the CDR3 reads TGTGCCAGCAGCCCCGGACAGGGAGGAATCTATGGCTACACCTTC.

This clonotype was observed many times. The chain recombines TRBV15 with TRBJ2-7; D possibly corresponds to TRBD2 (5 bases). CDR3 length equals 14 residues. The germline V gene has CDR1 LNHNV and CDR2 YYDKDF (reference sequence). Trimming shortened V by 4 bases and J by 5 bases, and 15 bases separated the two germline ends. The CDR3 sequence is CATSKDFSVHEQYF. In nucleotides, the CDR3 is TGTGCCACCAGCAAGGACTTCTCGGTCCACGAGCAGTACTTC. The full variable domain, with the rest looked up from reference TRBV15 and TRBJ2-7, is DAMVIQNPRYQVTQFGKPVTLSCSQTLNHNVMYWYQQKSSQAPKLLFHYYDKDFNNEADTPDNFQSRRPNTSFCFLDIRSPGLGDTAMYLCATSKDFSVHEQYFGPGTRLTVT.

This clonotype was counted a few times. This chain links TRBV10-3 with TRBJ2-7; D ambiguous. Trimming took 2 bases from V and 5 from J, leaving 10 bases between them. The CDR3 is 13 amino acids. In germline, CDR1 is ENHRY, CDR2 SYGVKD. CDR3 sequence reads: CAISENAVDEQYF. DNA for the CDR3: TGTGCCATCAGTGAGAATGCGGTAGACGAGCAGTACTTC.

This clonotype was seen only a few times. This chain uses TRBV18 with TRBJ2-5, with 9 bases fitting TRBD2. The junction had 10 bases not matched to a gene; V was cut back by 6 bases and J by 5 bases. The CDR3 has 15 residues. Germline V CDR1 and CDR2: KGHSH, LQKENI. CDR3 protein: CASSQGLAQLETQYF. The CDR3 coding sequence is TGTGCCAGCTCTCAGGGACTAGCTCAATTGGAGACCCAGTACTTC.

This clonotype was detected ten times or more. The V and J genes are TRBV7-2 and TRBJ2-1; D not resolved. The CDR3 is 16 residues long. Germline V gives CDR1 SGHTA, CDR2 FQGNSA. The V gene lost 5 bases and the J gene lost 5 bases, with 19 bases spanning the gap. CDR3: CASSHPRNRINNEQFF. CDR3 DNA: TGTGCCAGCAGCCACCCCCGAAACCGGATAAACAATGAGCAGTTCTTC.

This clonotype counts as medium-sized (0.01 to 0.1%). CDR3 sequence reads: CASSNGEVYNSPLHF. For the CDR3, the DNA is TGTGCCAGCAGCAACGGGGAGGTCTATAATTCACCCCTCCACTTT. The rearrangement links TRBV7-6 to TRBJ1-6; no firm D call. The V and J ends lost 5 bases and 3 bases respectively, with 11 bases between them. Germline CDR1 is SGHVS and CDR2 is FNYEAQ. The CDR3 consists of 15 residues.

This clonotype was observed at least ten times. The genes are TRBV20-1 and TRBJ1-2; D perhaps matches TRBD1 (6 bases). The V and J ends lost 1 base and 4 bases respectively, with 10 bases between them. In germline, CDR1 is DFQATT, CDR2 SNEGSKA (reference sequence). The CDR3 is 13 residues long. The CDR3 region has the DNA TGCAGTGCTAGAGTAACAGGGAGCTATGGCTACACCTTC. Residues: CSARVTGSYGYTF.

By share of the sample, this clonotype is medium-sized. The chain combines TRBV25-1 with TRBJ1-3; a weak D match, TRBD1 (6 bases). Germline loops: CDR1 MGHDK, CDR2 SYGVNS. V gave up 4 bases and J gave up 0 bases, with 16 bases separating them. The CDR3 contains 17 residues. Here the CDR3 DNA reads TGTGCCAGCAGTGTACTGGGGGGGGGCCTCTCTGGAAACACCATATATTTT. Its translation is CASSVLGGGLSGNTIYF.

This clonotype is judged medium-sized. V is TRBV7-3 and J is TRBJ1-1; the D is unclear. Germline V gene sequence: CDR1 SGHTA, CDR2 FQGTGA. Between the trimmed V and J ends, which lost 1 base and 4 bases, there was a span of 10 bases. This CDR3 has 14 amino acids. CDR3 protein: CASSLMAAGTEAFF. CDR3 nucleotides: TGTGCCAGCAGCTTAATGGCGGCTGGCACTGAAGCTTTCTTT.

This clonotype has at least ten counts. The chain recombines TRBV2 with TRBJ2-1; TRBD2 matches 11 bases. The CDR3 contains 13 residues. Per the germline V gene, CDR1 is SNHLY and CDR2 is FYNNEI. V lost 6 bases and J lost 11; bases outside the gene matches: 6. CDR3 loop: CASSYLAGGQQFF. The CDR3 DNA is TGTGCCAGCAGCTATCTAGCGGGGGGCCAGCAGTTCTTC.

Within the sample, this clonotype is medium-sized. The V and J genes are TRBV3-1 and TRBJ1-2, with D possibly TRBD1 on 5 matching bases. The CDR3 covers 13 residues. CDR1 is LGHDT and CDR2 is YNNKEL in the germline V gene (reference sequence). V was clipped by 5 bases and J by 5 bases, with 12 bases between them. The CDR3 coding sequence is TGTGCCAGCAGCGTGGGGGACGGGTATGGCTACACCTTC. Residues: CASSVGDGYGYTF.

This clonotype was seen ten or more times. The genes are TRBV20-1 and TRBJ2-3; 9 nucleotides agree with TRBD2. Per the germline V gene, CDR1 is DFQATT and CDR2 is SNEGSKA (reference sequence). The CDR3 length is 14 residues. V was pared by 5 bases and J by 5 bases, with 8 bases of the junction left unmatched. The CDR3 sequence: CSAGAGGGVDTQYF. CDR3 in DNA: TGCAGTGCTGGAGCGGGGGGCGGGGTAGATACGCAGTATTTT.

V usage is TRBV4-3 and J usage is TRBJ1-5; D is unresolved. The V end lost 2 bases, the J end lost 5 bases, and 7 bases lay between the germline ends. Germline loops: CDR1 LGHNA, CDR2 YSLEER. This CDR3 contains 13 residues. CDR3 in DNA: TGCGCCAGCAGCCAAAGCCAGGATCAGCCCCAGCATTTT. This gives the protein CASSQSQDQPQHF.

This chain connects TRBV20-1 to TRBJ2-4; D ambiguous. Trimming left V 0 bases short and J 0 bases short, with 12 bases between. The CDR3 is made up of 16 amino acids. In germline, CDR1 is DFQATT, CDR2 SNEGSKA (reference sequence). The CDR3 DNA reads as TGCAGTGCTAGAGATCTCCCTGTTTTAGCCAAAAACATTCAGTACTTC. Translation gives CSARDLPVLAKNIQYF.

This clonotype is deemed medium-sized. The gene calls are TRBV12-3 or TRBV12-4 and TRBJ1-2; D is unresolved. The CDR3 contains 13 residues. V lost 5 bases to trimming and J lost 7 bases, with 14 bases between them. This chain's CDR3 is CASSPAGLGGYTF. CDR3 in DNA: TGTGCCAGCAGTCCAGCGGGGTTGGGTGGCTACACCTTC.

This clonotype appeared many times. The chain employs TRBV20-1 and TRBJ2-3; 9 positions match TRBD1. Germline V CDR1 and CDR2: DFQATT, SNEGSKA (reference sequence). CDR3 size: 18 residues. The V gene end was trimmed by 0 bases and the J gene end by 5 bases; junction bases not matched to a gene: 15. The CDR3: CSARDAGSRGQGGDTQYF. In DNA, the CDR3 is TGCAGTGCTAGAGACGCCGGCAGCAGGGGACAGGGTGGAGATACGCAGTATTTT.

There are a few counts of this clonotype. This chain uses TRBV5-1 with TRBJ1-2, with D possibly being TRBD1 (5 bases). The length of the CDR3 is 13 residues. Trimming left V 9 bases short and J 5 bases short, with 17 bases between. From germline, CDR1 is SGHRS and CDR2 YFSETQ. The CDR3 sequence is CANRLTALYGYTF. The CDR3 nucleotides read TGCGCCAACAGGTTGACAGCCCTTTATGGCTACACCTTC.